The source of this TCR beta chain is a study of regulatory T cells in long-lasting Graves disease. In this sample, this clonotype turned up many times. Documented time point: newly diagnosed GD, antithyroid drugs for less than 3 months. PBMCs were the source of the RNA used for TCR sequencing. EDTA tubes held Nine milliliters of peripheral blood from each patient. Sequencing libraries for TCR beta were prepared with iRepertoire HTBI primers and Arm-PCR of CDR3 regions. TCRdb re-derived calls from the multiplex PCR reads in MiXCR, one entry per CDR3 protein. The sample holds roughly 520,000 distinct CDR3 sequences, around 12% seen once. This sample also appeared in a second study, on T cells in Graves' hyperthyroidism and ophthalmopathy. That work states: First-round RT-PCR with HTBI primers amplified the TCR CDR3 region.

This sequence originates from a woman aged 25 to 45 with Graves disease. The sample in question was peripheral blood mononuclear cells (PBMCs), obtained at new diagnosis, from a patient treated with antithyroid drugs.

Here the CDR3 reads CASSLAPVTSSYEQYF. The CDR3 DNA follows: TGTGCCAGCAGCTTAGCTCCGGTCACTAGTTCCTACGAGCAGTACTTC. This chain uses TRBV7-8 with TRBJ2-7; weak D call: TRBD2 (5 bases). V lost 0 bases and J lost 1, with 13 bases in between. The germline V gene has CDR1 SGHVS and CDR2 FQNEAQ. The CDR3 is 16 amino acids.